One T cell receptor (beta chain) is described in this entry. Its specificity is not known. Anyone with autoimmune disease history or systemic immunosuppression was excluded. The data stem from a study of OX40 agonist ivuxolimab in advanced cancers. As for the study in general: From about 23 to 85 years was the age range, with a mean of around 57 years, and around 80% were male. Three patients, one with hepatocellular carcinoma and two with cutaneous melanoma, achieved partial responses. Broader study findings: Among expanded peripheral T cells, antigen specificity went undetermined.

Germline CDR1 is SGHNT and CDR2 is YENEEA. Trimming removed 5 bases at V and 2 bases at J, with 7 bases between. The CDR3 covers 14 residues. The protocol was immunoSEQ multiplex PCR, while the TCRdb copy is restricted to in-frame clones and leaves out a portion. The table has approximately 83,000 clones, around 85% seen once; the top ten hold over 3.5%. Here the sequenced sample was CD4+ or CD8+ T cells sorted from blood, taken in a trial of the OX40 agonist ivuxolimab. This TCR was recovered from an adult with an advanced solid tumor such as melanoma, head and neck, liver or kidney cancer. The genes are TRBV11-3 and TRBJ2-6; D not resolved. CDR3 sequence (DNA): TGTGCCAGCAGCCCAAACGCTGGGGCCAACGTCCTGACTTTC. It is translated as CASSPNAGANVLTF.